This T cell receptor (beta chain) was identified during a study of STAT5B mutations in CD4+ large granular lymphocyte leukemia. The authors' processing: A productive frequency of 2.59 x 10-5 was the lowest detectable. Assay used: immunoSEQ multiplex PCR; TCRdb lists only in-frame clones, some missing. Clone size and V and J calls were adopted from that table, with D and trimming inferred from the DNA. The sample has about 31,000 clones, around nine tenths seen once. Germline V CDR1 and CDR2: PRHDT, FYEKMQ (reference sequence). There are 15 residues in the CDR3. V lost 5 bases to trimming and J lost 11 bases; unmatched junction nucleotides: 12.

What was sequenced was CD4+ T cells from blood buffy coats. The chain links TRBV13 to TRBJ2-5; 12 bases line up with TRBD2. This sequence originates from a human donor in good health. CDR3 loop: CASSPRLAGEYRQYF. CDR3 in DNA: TGTGCCAGCAGCCCCCGACTAGCGGGAGAATATAGGCAGTACTTC.